These T cell receptor beta chains were read from a single sample in a study of T cells in Graves' hyperthyroidism and ophthalmopathy. TCRdb fed the multiplex PCR reads into MiXCR, producing one record per CDR3 protein. The table has hundreds of thousands of distinct CDR3 sequences, about a fifth seen once. The sequenced material came from blood. The receptor set was obtained from a woman younger than 30 with Graves' hyperthyroidism. Each CDR3 is given with its conserved first and last residue. The D gene is left open where the match is weak. Rows give clone size only sometimes, using once, few, many, or a class for an expanded clone.

many	TRBV15	TRBJ2-7	-	TGTGCCACCAGCAGAAGCCCGATCAGCGAGCAGTACTTC	CATSRSPISEQYF
many	TRBV6-5	TRBJ1-1	-	TGTGCCAGCAGTTACTCGAAGGCGGGGATCACTGAAGCTTTCTTT	CASSYSKAGITEAFF
few	TRBV4-2	TRBJ2-3	-	TGTGCCAGCAGCCGGACCCGGGACAACACAGATACGCAGTATTTT	CASSRTRDNTDTQYF
many	TRBV6-5	TRBJ2-5	TRBD1	TGTGCCAGCAGTTCACTCGGGACAGGGATCCGAGAGACCCAGTACTTC	CASSSLGTGIRETQYF
many	TRBV20-1	TRBJ2-4	TRBD1	TGCAGTGCTAGAGAGACAGGGGGCAAAAACATTCAGTACTTC	CSARETGGKNIQYF
many	TRBV29-1	TRBJ2-7	TRBD1	TGCAGCGTTGGATTGACAGGGTCTGAGCAGTACTTC	CSVGLTGSEQYF
many	TRBV6-4	TRBJ2-5	TRBD1	TGTGCCAGCAGCCGGACAGGGCCCGGGGAGACCCAGTACTTC	CASSRTGPGETQYF
many	TRBV20-1	TRBJ1-1	-	TGCAGTGCTAGAGATGCCCGGGCCTCTGAAGCTTTCTTT	CSARDARASEAFF
-	TRBV28	TRBJ2-7	TRBD1	TGTGCCAGCAGTTTAAGGACAGGCTACGAGCAGTACTTC	CASSLRTGYEQYF
many	TRBV7-6	TRBJ2-5	-	TGTGCCAGCAGCTACGACACTCAATCACAAGAGACCAAGTACTTC	CASSYDTQSQETKYF
many	TRBV28	TRBJ2-7	-	TGTGCCAGCAGTGGAACAGGGTCCGAGCAGTACTTC	CASSGTGSEQYF
few	TRBV12-3/TRBV12-4	TRBJ2-1	-	TGTGCCAGCAGTGTCCGCCGCAGGGGCCATGAGCAGTTCTTC	CASSVRRRGHEQFF
many	TRBV11-2	TRBJ2-7	-	TGTGCCAGCAGCAAAGCCTCTAAGGGTACCTACGAGCAGTACTTC	CASSKASKGTYEQYF
-	TRBV6-2/TRBV6-3	TRBJ2-3	-	TGTGCCAGCAGTCCCTCCCGGTTAGCGTTACAAAGCACAGATACGCAGTATTTT	CASSPSRLALQSTDTQYF
many	TRBV7-2	TRBJ1-3	-	TGTGCCAGCAGCCCTGTAAGCTCTGGAAACACCATATATTTT	CASSPVSSGNTIYF
-	TRBV6-1	TRBJ2-5	-	TGTGCCAGCACCTACAGGGACGCAAGGGAGACCCAGTACTTC	CASTYRDARETQYF
-	TRBV5-1	TRBJ2-7	TRBD2	TGCGCCAGCAGCTTGGGGGGCGGCGGGGGCGAGCAGTACTTC	CASSLGGGGGEQYF
many	TRBV7-2	TRBJ2-7	-	TGTGCCAGCAGCCTGGACTACTCCTACGAGCAGTACTTC	CASSLDYSYEQYF
-	TRBV3-1	TRBJ1-1	TRBD1	TGTGCCAGCAGCCAAGGCGGTTTGGGACAGCGGGACACTGAAGCTTTCTTT	CASSQGGLGQRDTEAFF
many	TRBV28	TRBJ2-2	-	TGTGCCAGCAGTTCCCCGAACACCGGGGAGCTGTTTTTT	CASSSPNTGELFF
few	TRBV4-1	TRBJ2-2	TRBD2	TGCGCCAGCCGAGTAGCGGGGGGGCCTCAGGGGGAGCTGTTTTTT	CASRVAGGPQGELFF
few	TRBV4-1	TRBJ2-2	-	TGCGCCAGCAGCCATCCCGGGACATCATACACCGGGGAGCTGTTTTTT	CASSHPGTSYTGELFF
many	TRBV20-1	TRBJ2-7	TRBD1	TGCAGTGCTGTTCCGGGACAGGGTTACTACGAGCAGTACTTC	CSAVPGQGYYEQYF
many	TRBV20-1	TRBJ2-7	TRBD2	TGCAGTGCTAGAGTTGGGACTAGTTCCTACGAGCAGTACTTC	CSARVGTSSYEQYF
many	TRBV7-9	TRBJ2-7	-	TGTGCCAGCACCGTACCAGGGGCTGTTGGCTACGAGCAGTACTTC	CASTVPGAVGYEQYF
-	TRBV12-3/TRBV12-4	TRBJ1-1	TRBD1	TGTGCCAGCAGCCGGGACAGGACTTGGAACACTGAAGCTTTCTTT	CASSRDRTWNTEAFF
many	TRBV27	TRBJ1-1	TRBD1	TGTGCCAGCAGTTTGTGGGGACCCCTGACAGGGGTTAACACTGAAGCTTTCTTT	CASSLWGPLTGVNTEAFF
-	TRBV12-3/TRBV12-4	TRBJ1-1	-	TGTGCCAGCAGTTTCGAGCAGGGAGAAGCTGAAGCTTTCTTT	CASSFEQGEAEAFF
many	TRBV12-3/TRBV12-4	TRBJ1-2	TRBD1	TGTGCCAGCAGCTCTGGACAGGGTCAGAGCTACACCTTC	CASSSGQGQSYTF
many	TRBV5-5	TRBJ1-1	-	TGTGCCAGCAGCACGGGACACCCGAACACTGAAGCTTTCTTT	CASSTGHPNTEAFF
many	TRBV11-2	TRBJ2-5	-	TGTGCCAGCAGCTTATCGATCCGGAATTTTCAAGAGACCCAGTACTTC	CASSLSIRNFQETQYF
many	TRBV12-3/TRBV12-4	TRBJ2-4	TRBD2	TGTGCCAGCCAACCGACTAGCGGGGGCCCCATTCAGTACTTC	CASQPTSGGPIQYF
-	TRBV5-1	TRBJ2-7	-	TGCGCCAGCAGCTTGGAACCGGGACCCCCCTACGAGCAGTACTTC	CASSLEPGPPYEQYF
many	TRBV18	TRBJ1-5	-	TGTGCCAGCTCACTATCCTCACGACAGGCGGTTGGAGAACAGCCCCAGCATTTT	CASSLSSRQAVGEQPQHF